The 8 T cell receptor beta chains listed next were all sequenced from one sample in a study of shared clonotypes between healthy human individuals. Sequenced by immunoSEQ multiplex PCR; TCRdb stores in-frame clones only, minus some. The data hold about 2.3 million clones, with over 90% observed a single time. Sequencing used naive CD4+ T cells from PBMCs. Subset reported: CD45RA+ positively selected. These receptors were taken from a man between 18 and 29 years old in good health. Some clones in this sample may be carry-over from other donors' samples.

With respect to this clone: Within the sample, other DNA sequences also encode this same CDR3. The chain uses TRBV18 and TRBJ2-1; no firm D call. The germline gives CDR1 KGHSH, CDR2 LQKENI. Trimming took 0 bases from V and 5 from J, leaving 8 bases between them. The CDR3 has 14 residues. This CDR3 reads CASSPPSGNNEQFF. CDR3 coding DNA: TGTGCCAGCTCACCACCGTCTGGGAACAATGAGCAGTTCTTC.

V and J are TRBV6-1 and TRBJ1-2, with no clear D. CDR1 is MNHNS and CDR2 is SASEGT in the germline V gene. V dropped 6 bases and J dropped 4 bases, with 15 bases sitting between them. The CDR3 sequence is 14 residues long. CDR3 protein: CASRPFGKTYGYTF. The CDR3 region has the DNA TGTGCCAGCAGGCCATTCGGGAAGACCTATGGCTACACCTTC.

This chain connects TRBV2 to TRBJ2-7, with TRBD1 identical over 8 bases. In germline, CDR1 is SNHLY, CDR2 FYNNEI. The CDR3 spans 15 residues. After removal of 3 bases from V and 1 base from J, the junction contained 5 bases not matched to a gene. The CDR3 spells CASSENRGSSYEQYF. Here the CDR3 DNA reads TGTGCCAGCAGTGAGAACAGGGGGTCGTCCTACGAGCAGTACTTC. Complete variable domain (other parts from reference TRBV2 and TRBJ2-7): EPEVTQTPSHQVTQMGQEVILRCVPISNHLYFYWYRQILGQKVEFLVSFYNNEISEKSEIFDDQFSVERPDGSNFTLKIRSTKLEDSAMYFCASSENRGSSYEQYFGPGTRLTVT.

This clone was detected only once. The J gene is TRBJ2-7, the V gene TRBV18, with D perhaps assigned TRBD1 or TRBD2 (6 bases each). Per the germline V gene, CDR1 is KGHSH and CDR2 is LQKENI. The CDR3 has 15 amino acids. Trimming left V 2 bases short and J 1 base short, with 12 bases between. The CDR3 is CASSPFTGTSYEQYF. CDR3 DNA: TGTGCCAGCTCACCATTTACAGGGACTTCCTACGAGCAGTACTTC. The whole variable domain, filled in from reference TRBV18 and TRBJ2-7, reads NAGVMQNPRHLVRRRGQEARLRCSPMKGHSHVYWYRQLPEEGLKFMVYLQKENIIDESGMPKERFSAEFPKEGPSILRIQQVVRGDSAAYFCASSPFTGTSYEQYFGPGTRLTVT.

Here the CDR3 reads CASSQTDRGSTEAFF. CDR3 nucleotide sequence: TGTGCCAGCAGCCAAACGGACAGGGGAAGCACTGAAGCTTTCTTT. J is TRBJ1-1 and V is TRBV7-8; 9 bases are shared with TRBD1. Germline CDR1 SGHVS, CDR2 FQNEAQ. The CDR3 has 15 residues. J gave up 4 bases and V 5 bases, and 8 bases lay outside the gene matches. The full variable domain, in which reference TRBV7-8 and TRBJ1-1 provide the parts outside the CDR3, is GAGVSQSPRYKVAKRGQDVALRCDPISGHVSLFWYQQALGQGPEFLTYFQNEAQLDKSGLPSDRFFAERPEGSVSTLKIQRTQQEDSAVYLCASSQTDRGSTEAFFGQGTRLTVV.

A word on this clone: Other DNA sequences of this sample code for an identical CDR3. The genes are TRBV18 and TRBJ2-1; D gene unclear. The V end lost 3 bases, the J end lost 5 bases, and 2 bases lay between the germline ends. Germline V gene data show CDR1 as KGHSH and CDR2 as LQKENI. The CDR3 has 11 residues. The DNA for the CDR3 is TGTGCCAGCTCACCCGACAATGAGCAGTTCTTC. It specifies CASSPDNEQFF.

This chain joins TRBV4-1 and TRBJ1-2; no reliable D call. Trimming cost V 0 bases and J 3 bases, with 11 bases left between them. CDR1 and CDR2 from the germline V gene are MGHRA and YSYEKL. The CDR3 runs 15 residues. The CDR3 DNA sequence: TGCGCCAGCAGCCAAGAGCCGGTCAGACACTATGGCTACACCTTC. Translating gives CASSQEPVRHYGYTF.

In its sample, this clone was seen once. The CDR3 spells CASSPRAGDNEQFF. The CDR3 DNA is TGTGCCAGCAGCCCGAGAGCGGGGGACAATGAGCAGTTCTTC. This chain uses TRBV11-3 with TRBJ2-1; 8 bases align to TRBD2. Germline V CDR1 and CDR2: SGHNT, YENEEA. The CDR3 spans 14 residues. With 5 bases clipped from V and 5 bases from J, the junction kept 5 bases outside the gene matches.